A single sample is the source of the 10 T cell receptor beta chains below, sequenced in a study of T cell repertoires in cytomegalovirus infection. Each CDR3 protein gets one entry after TCRdb re-called the reads with MiXCR. The data contain approximately 120,000 distinct CDR3 sequences, about 30% of them singletons. Their cognate antigens are unknown. Specimen: CD8+ T cells from cultured PBMCs, collected from culture after CMV antigen stimulation. The source of these receptors is a human donor in good health (CMV status not recorded). Some clones in this sample may be carry-over from other donors' samples.

This clonotype was seen more than once but under ten times. In nucleotides, the CDR3 is TGTGCCAGCAGCGTAGCGGGGGACTCCCAAGAGACCCAGTACTTC. It specifies CASSVAGDSQETQYF. The chain carries TRBV9 and TRBJ2-5; D is possibly TRBD2 (6 bases). Germline V gene lookup returns CDR1 SGDLS and CDR2 YYNGEE. This CDR3 has 15 residues. Trimming shortened V by 0 bases and J by 1 base, and 10 bases separated the two germline ends.

V and J are TRBV2 and TRBJ1-2; 9 bases agree with TRBD1. Germline V gene lookup returns CDR1 SNHLY and CDR2 FYNNEI. The CDR3 has 15 amino acids. Trimming removed 11 bases from V and 6 bases from J; junction bases left unmatched: 16. The CDR3 nucleotides are TGTGCCTGCCCAACCCCGGGACAGGGCTTAAATGGCTACACCTTC. Translated: CACPTPGQGLNGYTF. The entire variable domain, with the rest obtained from reference TRBV2 and TRBJ1-2, is as follows: EPEVTQTPSHQVTQMGQEVILRCVPISNHLYFYWYRQILGQKVEFLVSFYNNEISEKSEIFDDQFSVERPDGSNFTLKIRSTKLEDSAMYFCACPTPGQGLNGYTFGSGTRLTVV.

This clonotype was observed many times. The V call is TRBV7-6, the J call TRBJ2-5; 7 bases align to TRBD1. The germline CDR1 and CDR2 sequences are SGHVS and FNYEAQ. V lost 5 bases to trimming and J lost 2 bases; unmatched junction nucleotides: 5. The CDR3 has 14 residues. CDR3 sequence (DNA): TGTGCCAGCAGCACCCTGACAGGGCAAGAGACCCAGTACTTC. It translates to CASSTLTGQETQYF.

There are many counts of this clonotype. The genes are TRBV7-2 and TRBJ1-6; D ambiguous. Per germline, CDR1 SGHTA and CDR2 FQGNSA. CDR3 length equals 13 residues. V was pared by 8 bases and J by 3 bases, with 8 bases between. CDR3 nucleotide sequence: TGTGCCAGCCAGAGAGGCTATAATTCACCCCTCCACTTT. Residues: CASQRGYNSPLHF.

The chain is built from TRBV10-3 and TRBJ1-2; 10 nucleotides agree with TRBD1. The CDR3 length is 15 residues. Losses at the gene ends were 6 bases for V and 11 bases for J; bases not matched to a gene: 15. Germline V CDR1 and CDR2: ENHRY, SYGVKD. For the CDR3, the DNA is TGTGCCATCAGAAGAGTTGGGACAGGGGTCCCTCGGTACACCTTC. Protein sequence: CAIRRVGTGVPRYTF.

The V gene is TRBV12-3 or TRBV12-4, the J gene TRBJ1-3; D gene uncertain. CDR3 length equals 11 residues. Deletions cut 8 bases from V and 4 bases from J, with 6 bases between. CDR3 sequence: CASLTGNTIYF. In nucleotides, the CDR3 is TGTGCCAGCCTGACCGGAAACACCATATATTTT.

This clonotype showed up just a few times. V and J are TRBV7-2 and TRBJ2-7; D remains unclear. The ends were cut back, 1 base at V and 1 base at J, with 8 bases in the middle. This CDR3 contains 14 residues. The germline CDR1 and CDR2 sequences are SGHTA and FQGNSA. CDR3 nucleotide sequence: TGTGCCAGCAGCTTAGATGACCTGTCCTACGAGCAGTACTTC. It specifies CASSLDDLSYEQYF.

This clonotype appeared many times. The V and J genes are TRBV7-9 and TRBJ2-1, with 14 bases identical to TRBD2. J was trimmed by 0 bases and V by 4 bases; bases with no gene match: 5. CDR1 is SEHNR, CDR2 FQNEAQ, per germline (reference sequence). The CDR3 is 18 amino acids. CDR3 region: CASSSTSGGASSYNEQFF. In nucleotides, the CDR3 is TGTGCCAGCAGCTCGACTAGCGGGGGGGCCAGCTCCTACAATGAGCAGTTCTTC.

The chain couples TRBV7-1 to TRBJ2-2; unclear D gene. TRBV7-1 is an open reading frame whose function is uncertain. The CDR3 is 13 amino acids. V lost 11 bases, J lost 5 bases, and 15 bases lay in between. As DNA, the CDR3 is TGTGCCGCCCGGCAGATACTTACCGGGGAGCTGTTTTTT. This translates into CAARQILTGELFF.

This clonotype has only a few counts. The CDR3 spells CAWETYNQPQHF. The CDR3 coding sequence is TGTGCCTGGGAGACCTATAACCAGCCCCAGCATTTT. V usage is TRBV30 and J usage is TRBJ1-5; no firm D call. In germline, CDR1 is GTSNPN, CDR2 SVGIG (reference sequence). V was shortened by 5 bases and J by 7 bases, with 12 bases between the two germline ends. CDR3 length: 12 amino acids.